This TCR beta chain emerged from a study of CD8 T cells in ankylosing spondylitis. Study-wide findings and caveats: In synovial fluid and blood from reactive arthritis, some motif variants were previously reported.

TCRdb re-called the 5' RACE reads through MiXCR, storing one row per CDR3 protein. The data hold almost 30,000 distinct CDR3 sequences, with around 5% observed a single time. This clonotype was observed many times. Its antigen is unknown. This receptor was obtained from a female donor with ankylosing spondylitis or in good health (not recorded which). Source material: blood, either unsorted or a sorted T cell fraction (not recorded which).

CDR3 nucleotide sequence: TGTGCCAGCAGCGTCACCGGGGGGGCACCTGAAGCTTTCTTT. This codes for CASSVTGGAPEAFF. V gene TRBV9 combines with J gene TRBJ1-1; possible D gene TRBD1, 6 bases. The V and J ends lost 2 bases and 6 bases respectively, with 14 bases between them. The length of the CDR3 is 14 residues. CDR1 SGDLS and CDR2 YYNGEE come from the germline V gene.